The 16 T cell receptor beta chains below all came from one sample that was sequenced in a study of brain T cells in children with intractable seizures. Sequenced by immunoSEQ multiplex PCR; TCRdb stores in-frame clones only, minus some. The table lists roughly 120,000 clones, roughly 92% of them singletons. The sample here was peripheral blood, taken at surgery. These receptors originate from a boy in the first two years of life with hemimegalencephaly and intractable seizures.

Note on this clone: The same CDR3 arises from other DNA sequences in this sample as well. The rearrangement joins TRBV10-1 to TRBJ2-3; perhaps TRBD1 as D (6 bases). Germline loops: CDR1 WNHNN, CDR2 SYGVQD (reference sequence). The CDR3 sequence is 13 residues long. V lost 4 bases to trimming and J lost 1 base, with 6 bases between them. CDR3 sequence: CASSGTGTDTQYF. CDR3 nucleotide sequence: TGCGCCAGCAGTGGGACAGGCACAGATACGCAGTATTTT.

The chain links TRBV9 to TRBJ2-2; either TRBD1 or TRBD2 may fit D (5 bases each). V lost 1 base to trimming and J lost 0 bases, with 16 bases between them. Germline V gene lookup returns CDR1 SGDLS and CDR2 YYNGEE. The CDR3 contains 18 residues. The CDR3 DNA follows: TGTGCCAGCAGCGTACCGAAGGGACGAGCCGCGAACACCGGGGAGCTGTTTTTT. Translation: CASSVPKGRAANTGELFF.

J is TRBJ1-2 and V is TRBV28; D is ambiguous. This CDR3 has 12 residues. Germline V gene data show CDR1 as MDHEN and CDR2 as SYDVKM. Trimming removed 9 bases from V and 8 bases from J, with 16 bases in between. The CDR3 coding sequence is TGTGCCAGTACGGGTGACAAGGCGGGCTACACCTTC. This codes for CASTGDKAGYTF.

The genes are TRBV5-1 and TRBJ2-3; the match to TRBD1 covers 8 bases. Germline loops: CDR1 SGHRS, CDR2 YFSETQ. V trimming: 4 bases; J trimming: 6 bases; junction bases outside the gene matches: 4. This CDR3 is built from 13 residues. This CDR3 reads CASSSDRGDTQYF. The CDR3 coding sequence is TGCGCCAGCAGCAGCGACAGGGGTGATACGCAGTATTTT.

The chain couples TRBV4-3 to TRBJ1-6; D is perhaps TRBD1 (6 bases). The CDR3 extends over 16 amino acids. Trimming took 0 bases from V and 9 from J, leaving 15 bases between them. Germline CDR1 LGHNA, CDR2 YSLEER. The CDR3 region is CASSQEIGGGGSPLHF. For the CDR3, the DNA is TGCGCCAGCAGCCAAGAAATTGGAGGGGGTGGTTCACCCCTCCACTTT.

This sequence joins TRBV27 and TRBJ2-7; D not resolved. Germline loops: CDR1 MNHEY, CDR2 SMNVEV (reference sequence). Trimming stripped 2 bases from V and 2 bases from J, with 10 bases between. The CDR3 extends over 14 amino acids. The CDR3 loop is CASSLGGQTYEQYF. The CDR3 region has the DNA TGTGCCAGCAGTTTAGGCGGTCAGACCTACGAGCAGTACTTC.

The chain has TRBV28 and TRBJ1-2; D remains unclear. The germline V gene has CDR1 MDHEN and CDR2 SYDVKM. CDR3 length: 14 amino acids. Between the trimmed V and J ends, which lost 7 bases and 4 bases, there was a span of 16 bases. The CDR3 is CASNPPGYGYGYTF. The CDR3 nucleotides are TGTGCCAGCAACCCCCCGGGTTACGGCTATGGCTACACCTTC.

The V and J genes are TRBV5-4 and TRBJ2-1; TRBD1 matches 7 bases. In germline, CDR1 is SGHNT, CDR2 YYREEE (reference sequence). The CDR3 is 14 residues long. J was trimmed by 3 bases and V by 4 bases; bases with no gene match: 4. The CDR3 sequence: CASSPDRFYNEQFF. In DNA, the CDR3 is TGTGCCAGCAGCCCGGACAGGTTCTACAATGAGCAGTTCTTC. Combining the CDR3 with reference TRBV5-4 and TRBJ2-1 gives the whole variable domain ETGVTQSPTHLIKTRGQQVTLRCSSQSGHNTVSWYQQALGQGPQFIFQYYREEENGRGNFPPRFSGLQFPNYSSELNVNALELDDSALYLCASSPDRFYNEQFFGPGTRLTVL.

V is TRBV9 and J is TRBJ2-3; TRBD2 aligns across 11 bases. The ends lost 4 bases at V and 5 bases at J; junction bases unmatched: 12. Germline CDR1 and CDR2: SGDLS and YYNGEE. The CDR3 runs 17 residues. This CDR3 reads CASSWGRLAGRGDTQYF. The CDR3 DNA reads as TGTGCCAGCAGCTGGGGGCGACTAGCGGGACGTGGAGATACGCAGTATTTT.

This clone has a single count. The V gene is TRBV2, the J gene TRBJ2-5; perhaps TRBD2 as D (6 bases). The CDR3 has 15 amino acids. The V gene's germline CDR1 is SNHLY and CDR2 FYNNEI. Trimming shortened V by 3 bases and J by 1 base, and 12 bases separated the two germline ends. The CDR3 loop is CASSDRRGPQETQYF. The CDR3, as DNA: TGTGCCAGCAGTGATCGGCGGGGACCCCAAGAGACCCAGTACTTC. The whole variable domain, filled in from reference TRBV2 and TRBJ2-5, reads EPEVTQTPSHQVTQMGQEVILRCVPISNHLYFYWYRQILGQKVEFLVSFYNNEISEKSEIFDDQFSVERPDGSNFTLKIRSTKLEDSAMYFCASSDRRGPQETQYFGPGTRLLVL.

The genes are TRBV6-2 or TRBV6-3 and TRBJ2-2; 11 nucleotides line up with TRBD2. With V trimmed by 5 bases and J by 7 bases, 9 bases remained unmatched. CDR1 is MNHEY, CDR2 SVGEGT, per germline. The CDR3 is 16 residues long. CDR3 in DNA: TGTGCCAGCAGTCCGGGACTAGCGGTTCGGGGCGGGGAGCTGTTTTTT. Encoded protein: CASSPGLAVRGGELFF.

The CDR3 region is CASSMTRGNTIYF. The CDR3 nucleotides are TGTGCCAGTAGTATGACCAGGGGAAACACCATATATTTT. This chain links TRBV19 with TRBJ1-3; D remains unclear. The germline V gene encodes CDR1 LNHDA and CDR2 SQIVND (reference sequence). CDR3 size: 13 residues. V was clipped by 3 bases and J by 4 bases, with 7 bases between them. Using reference TRBV19 and TRBJ1-3 for the parts outside the CDR3, the full variable domain is DGGITQSPKYLFRKEGQNVTLSCEQNLNHDAMYWYRQDPGQGLRLIYYSQIVNDFQKGDIAEGYSVSREKKESFPLTVTSAQKNPTAFYLCASSMTRGNTIYFGEGSWLTVV.

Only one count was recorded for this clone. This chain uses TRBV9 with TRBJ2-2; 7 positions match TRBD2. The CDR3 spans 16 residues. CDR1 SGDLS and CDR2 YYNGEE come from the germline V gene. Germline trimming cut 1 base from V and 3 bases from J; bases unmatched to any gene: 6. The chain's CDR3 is CASSVLAEGDTGELFF. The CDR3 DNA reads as TGTGCCAGCAGCGTACTAGCGGAGGGAGACACCGGGGAGCTGTTTTTT. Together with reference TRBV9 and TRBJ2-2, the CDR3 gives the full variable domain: DSGVTQTPKHLITATGQRVTLRCSPRSGDLSVYWYQQSLDQGLQFLIQYYNGEERAKGNILERFSAQQFPDLHSELNLSSLELGDSALYFCASSVLAEGDTGELFFGEGSRLTVL.

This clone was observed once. CDR3 DNA sequence: TGTGCCAGCAGTTACTCATGGACTAGCGGGTTCTACAATGAGCAGTTCTTC. This gives the protein CASSYSWTSGFYNEQFF. The V call is TRBV6-2 or TRBV6-3, the J call TRBJ2-1; 11 bases map to TRBD2. Trimming cost V 0 bases and J 3 bases; bases outside gene matches: 4. The CDR3 runs to 17 residues. Germline CDR1 is MNHEY and CDR2 is SVGEGT.

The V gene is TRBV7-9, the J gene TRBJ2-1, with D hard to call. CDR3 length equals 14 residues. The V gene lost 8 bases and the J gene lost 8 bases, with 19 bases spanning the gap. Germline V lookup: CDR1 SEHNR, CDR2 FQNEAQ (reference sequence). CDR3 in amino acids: CASGLSARGHEQFF. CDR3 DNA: TGTGCCAGCGGCCTGTCGGCCCGAGGTCATGAGCAGTTCTTC.

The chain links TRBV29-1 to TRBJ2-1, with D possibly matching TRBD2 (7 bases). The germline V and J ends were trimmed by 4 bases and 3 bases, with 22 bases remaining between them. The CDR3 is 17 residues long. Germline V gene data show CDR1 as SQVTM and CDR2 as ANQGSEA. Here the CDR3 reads CSVGGRLASRVYNEQFF. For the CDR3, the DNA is TGCAGCGTTGGGGGGCGACTAGCCTCGAGAGTCTACAATGAGCAGTTCTTC.